The 26 T cell receptor beta chains below come from one sample, sequenced in a study of blood T cell repertoires in COVID-19. Assay used: immunoSEQ multiplex PCR; TCRdb lists only in-frame clones, some missing. The sample has some 140,000 clones, 84% seen once. The sample was peripheral blood. These TCRs come from a man between 60 and 75 years old with acute or convalescent COVID-19.

This clone was counted a single time. DNA of the CDR3: TGCGCCAGCAGCTTGGCCTATTGGGGACAGAGGGGAACCGGTGGACTACTTAGCGAGCAGTACTTC. This translates into CASSLAYWGQRGTGGLLSEQYF. The chain uses TRBV5-1 and TRBJ2-7; the D gene is possibly TRBD1 (7 bases). The CDR3 runs to 22 residues. V lost 0 bases to trimming and J lost 6 bases, with 37 bases between them. Germline-derived CDR1 and CDR2 are SGHRS and YFSETQ.

This clone has just a few counts. This sequence joins TRBV10-3 and TRBJ1-3; D is ambiguous. The CDR3 runs to 18 residues. Germline CDR1 is ENHRY and CDR2 is SYGVKD. The V and J ends lost 0 bases and 4 bases respectively, with 19 bases between them. In DNA, the CDR3 is TGTGCCATCAGTGAGTCCCCTGAGGACTGGTTGGGAGGAAACACCATATATTTT. Its protein product is CAISESPEDWLGGNTIYF.

This chain's CDR3 is CASSPHREGSYEQYF. The CDR3, as DNA: TGCGCCAGCAGCCCACACCGGGAGGGGTCCTACGAGCAGTACTTC. V is TRBV4-1 and J is TRBJ2-7; TRBD2 aligns across 8 bases. CDR3 length equals 15 residues. Germline CDR1 is MGHRA and CDR2 is YSYEKL. The ends lost 4 bases at V and 1 base at J; junction bases unmatched: 6.

The chain recombines TRBV19 with TRBJ2-1, with 9 bases matching TRBD1. Per the germline V gene, CDR1 is LNHDA and CDR2 is SQIVND (reference sequence). Germline trimming cut 5 bases from V and 3 bases from J; bases unmatched to any gene: 2. The CDR3 loop spans 14 amino acids. The CDR3 nucleotides read TGTGCCAGTAGTCACAGGGGGCTCTACAATGAGCAGTTCTTC. It translates to CASSHRGLYNEQFF. Based on the CDR3 plus reference TRBV19 and TRBJ2-1, the full variable domain is DGGITQSPKYLFRKEGQNVTLSCEQNLNHDAMYWYRQDPGQGLRLIYYSQIVNDFQKGDIAEGYSVSREKKESFPLTVTSAQKNPTAFYLCASSHRGLYNEQFFGPGTRLTVL.

The CDR3 loop reads CASSLKGLEFGEQYF. The CDR3 nucleotides are TGTGCCAGTAGCCTCAAAGGACTGGAATTCGGCGAGCAGTACTTC. The V gene is TRBV19, the J gene TRBJ2-7, with D possibly being TRBD2 (5 bases). The CDR3 has 15 residues. Germline CDR1 is LNHDA and CDR2 is SQIVND (reference sequence). The V and J ends lost 6 bases and 6 bases respectively, with 21 bases between them.

The CDR3 nucleotides are TGTGCCAGCTCATCAACCTTCGGGGGGGCCCCGTCGGAAGCCGGGGAGCTGTTTTTT. Amino acids: CASSSTFGGAPSEAGELFF. This sequence joins TRBV18 and TRBJ2-2; TRBD2 aligns across 8 bases. The germline V gene has CDR1 KGHSH and CDR2 LQKENI. The CDR3 runs to 19 residues. With 5 bases clipped from V and 6 bases from J, the junction kept 20 bases outside the gene matches.

The gene calls are TRBV11-2 and TRBJ1-2; tentative D call: TRBD1 (6 bases). V was clipped by 2 bases and J by 5 bases, with 12 bases between them. CDR3 size: 14 residues. CDR1 and CDR2 (germline): SGHAT, FQNNGV. The CDR3 DNA follows: TGTGCCAGCAGCTTAACAGGGTCACATTATGGCTACACCTTC. This codes for CASSLTGSHYGYTF.

This chain uses TRBV3-1 (or the pseudogene TRBV3-2) with TRBJ1-1, with no clear D. V was trimmed by 0 bases and J by 0 bases, leaving 14 bases between them. The germline V gene has CDR1 LGHDT and CDR2 YNNKEL (reference sequence). This CDR3 has 17 residues. CDR3 in DNA: TGTGCCAGCAGCCAAGATCTAGCCGACAACATGAACACTGAAGCTTTCTTT. Protein: CASSQDLADNMNTEAFF.

Worth noting for this clone: The junction shows a germline mismatch at one end, possibly a read error. This chain uses TRBV20-1 with TRBJ1-1; D is perhaps TRBD1 (5 bases). Per germline, CDR1 DFQATT and CDR2 SNEGSKA (reference sequence). This CDR3 has 11 residues. The CDR3 region has the DNA TGCAGTGCCCCTGGGGCAGGGAAAGCCACTTTT. Amino acid sequence: CSAPGAGKATF.

This chain uses TRBV25-1 with TRBJ2-7; D is perhaps TRBD1 (5 bases). The CDR3 sequence is 12 residues long. V was clipped by 6 bases and J by 4 bases, with 10 bases between them. Germline CDR1 MGHDK, CDR2 SYGVNS. The CDR3 here is CASRDNLYEQYF. The CDR3 DNA follows: TGTGCCAGCAGGGACAACCTTTACGAGCAGTACTTC.

The genes are TRBV19 and TRBJ1-1; TRBD1 matches 8 bases. Germline V gives CDR1 LNHDA, CDR2 SQIVND (reference sequence). Germline trimming cut 3 bases from V and 5 bases from J; bases unmatched to any gene: 8. This CDR3 is built from 15 residues. CDR3 protein: CASSILTGVVTEAFF. CDR3 bases: TGTGCCAGTAGTATTCTGACAGGGGTGGTTACTGAAGCTTTCTTT.

The V call is TRBV5-1, the J call TRBJ1-4; 9 bases map to TRBD1. The ends lost 4 bases at V and 7 bases at J; junction bases unmatched: 5. Germline values: CDR1 SGHRS, CDR2 YFSETQ. The CDR3 spans 14 residues. The CDR3 nucleotides are TGCGCCAGCAGCCCGGGGACAGGGACTGAAAAACTGTTTTTT. Translating it yields CASSPGTGTEKLFF.

The chain couples TRBV7-3 to TRBJ2-7; possibly TRBD1 for D (6 bases). Trimming pared 0 bases from V and 5 bases from J, leaving 8 bases between. The CDR3 is 13 residues long. The germline V gene has CDR1 SGHTA and CDR2 FQGTGA. For the CDR3, the DNA is TGTGCCAGCAGCTTAACCCCAGGGGACGAGCAGTACTTC. It is translated as CASSLTPGDEQYF.

The chain links TRBV29-1 to TRBJ2-3; weak D call: TRBD1 (5 bases). CDR1 and CDR2 (germline): SQVTM, ANQGSEA. The V end was cut by 6 bases, the J end by 2 bases, with 12 bases between. The CDR3 consists of 13 residues. The DNA for the CDR3 is TGCAGCGTCATGACAGTGAACACAGATACGCAGTATTTT. This encodes CSVMTVNTDTQYF.

This chain uses TRBV20-1 with TRBJ2-2; 8 bases fit TRBD2. Germline assignment: CDR1 DFQATT and CDR2 SNEGSKA (reference sequence). The CDR3 consists of 15 residues. V trimming: 3 bases; J trimming: 6 bases; junction bases outside the gene matches: 9. The CDR3 protein is CSASQSGSTAGELFF. The CDR3 nucleotides read TGCAGTGCTAGTCAGAGCGGGAGTACCGCCGGGGAGCTGTTTTTT.

The chain couples TRBV2 to TRBJ2-7; D may be TRBD1 (6 bases). CDR3 length equals 14 residues. Germline V lookup: CDR1 SNHLY, CDR2 FYNNEI. V lost 3 bases and J lost 3, with 12 bases in between. CDR3 in DNA: TGTGCCAGCAGTGAGGACAGTCCACACTACGAGCAGTACTTC. Translated, it gives CASSEDSPHYEQYF.

The chain carries TRBV5-1 and TRBJ2-2, with 8 bases that match TRBD1. This CDR3 region has 15 residues. The ends lost 1 base at V and 5 bases at J; junction bases unmatched: 4. Germline lookup yields CDR1 SGHRS and CDR2 YFSETQ. CDR3 DNA: TGCGCCAGCAGCTTGTCCAGGGGGCCAACCGGGGAGCTGTTTTTT. The encoded protein is CASSLSRGPTGELFF.

This clone was observed a handful of times. The rearrangement uses TRBV12-3 or TRBV12-4 and TRBJ2-7; 8 positions match TRBD1. The CDR3 runs to 13 residues. J lost 1 base, V lost 6 bases, and 2 bases had no gene match. DNA for the CDR3: TGTGCCAGCAGGACAGGGGTGTCCTACGAGCAGTACTTC. Translated: CASRTGVSYEQYF.

The CDR3 spells CSASEGANIVNNSPLHF. The CDR3, as DNA: TGCAGTGCTAGTGAGGGGGCAAATATAGTCAATAATTCACCCCTCCACTTT. The rearrangement uses TRBV20-1 and TRBJ1-6, with 7 nucleotides matching TRBD1. Trimming took 3 bases from V and 5 from J; bases not matched to a gene: 13. The length of the CDR3 is 17 residues. Per germline, CDR1 DFQATT and CDR2 SNEGSKA (reference sequence).

This chain links TRBV19 with TRBJ1-6, with TRBD1 as a possible D gene (6 bases). With 5 bases removed from V and 2 bases from J, the gap between germline ends came to 7 bases. Germline V gene lookup returns CDR1 LNHDA and CDR2 SQIVND (reference sequence). This CDR3 region has 14 residues. CDR3 sequence: CASSQGPYNSPLHF. Here the CDR3 DNA reads TGTGCCAGTAGTCAGGGGCCCTATAATTCACCCCTCCACTTT.

The chain is built from TRBV13 and TRBJ1-2, with 7 bases lining up with TRBD1. J gave up 4 bases and V 5 bases, and 4 bases lay outside the gene matches. This CDR3 is built from 13 residues. Germline V gene lookup returns CDR1 PRHDT and CDR2 FYEKMQ (reference sequence). DNA for the CDR3: TGTGCCAGCAGCGAGACAGGGTCCTATGGCTACACCTTC. Translated, it gives CASSETGSYGYTF.

This chain links TRBV5-6 with TRBJ1-5, with TRBD1 matching over 12 bases. The CDR3 contains 18 residues. V shed 4 bases, J shed 2 bases, and the junction held 10 bases outside the gene matches. Germline V gene lookup returns CDR1 SGHDT and CDR2 YYEEEE. CDR3 DNA sequence: TGTGCCAGCAGCCGACTAACCGGGACAGGGGGCCGCAATCAGCCCCAGCATTTT. Its translation is CASSRLTGTGGRNQPQHF.

The chain combines TRBV27 with TRBJ1-2; weak D call: TRBD1 (6 bases). Germline V gene data show CDR1 as MNHEY and CDR2 as SMNVEV (reference sequence). The CDR3 sequence is 15 residues long. V was clipped by 6 bases and J by 4 bases, with 18 bases between them. In DNA, the CDR3 is TGTGCCAGCAGACTAAGGACAGCTCAGGGCTATGGCTACACCTTC. It translates to CASRLRTAQGYGYTF.

The chain recombines TRBV19 with TRBJ2-4; D is undetermined. V gave up 3 bases and J gave up 4 bases, with 13 bases separating them. This CDR3 region has 15 residues. Germline V gene data show CDR1 as LNHDA and CDR2 as SQIVND (reference sequence). Here the CDR3 reads CASSIPTAAKNIQYF. For the CDR3, the DNA is TGTGCCAGTAGTATTCCCACGGCAGCGAAAAACATTCAGTACTTC. The variable domain in full, with the rest retrieved from reference TRBV19 and TRBJ2-4, is DGGITQSPKYLFRKEGQNVTLSCEQNLNHDAMYWYRQDPGQGLRLIYYSQIVNDFQKGDIAEGYSVSREKKESFPLTVTSAQKNPTAFYLCASSIPTAAKNIQYFGAGTRLSVL.

The V call is TRBV19, the J call TRBJ2-1; the match to TRBD2 covers 11 bases. V lost 5 bases and J lost 8; bases outside the gene matches: 8. The CDR3 spans 15 residues. Germline CDR1 and CDR2: LNHDA and SQIVND (reference sequence). Here the CDR3 DNA reads TGTGCCAGTAGTCCTCGGGAACTAGCGGGAGATGAGCAGTTCTTC. Translation: CASSPRELAGDEQFF.

The rearrangement uses TRBV7-3 and TRBJ1-1; unclear D gene. With 2 bases removed from V and 4 bases from J, the gap between germline ends came to 8 bases. The germline CDR1 and CDR2 sequences are SGHTA and FQGTGA. CDR3 length: 13 amino acids. Here the CDR3 DNA reads TGTGCCAGCAGCTTAGGTACGGGCACTGAAGCTTTCTTT. Protein sequence: CASSLGTGTEAFF. The variable domain in full, with the rest retrieved from reference TRBV7-3 and TRBJ1-1, is GAGVSQTPSNKVTEKGKYVELRCDPISGHTALYWYRQSLGQGPEFLIYFQGTGAADDSGLPNDRFFAVRPEGSVSTLKIQRTERGDSAVYLCASSLGTGTEAFFGQGTRLTVV.